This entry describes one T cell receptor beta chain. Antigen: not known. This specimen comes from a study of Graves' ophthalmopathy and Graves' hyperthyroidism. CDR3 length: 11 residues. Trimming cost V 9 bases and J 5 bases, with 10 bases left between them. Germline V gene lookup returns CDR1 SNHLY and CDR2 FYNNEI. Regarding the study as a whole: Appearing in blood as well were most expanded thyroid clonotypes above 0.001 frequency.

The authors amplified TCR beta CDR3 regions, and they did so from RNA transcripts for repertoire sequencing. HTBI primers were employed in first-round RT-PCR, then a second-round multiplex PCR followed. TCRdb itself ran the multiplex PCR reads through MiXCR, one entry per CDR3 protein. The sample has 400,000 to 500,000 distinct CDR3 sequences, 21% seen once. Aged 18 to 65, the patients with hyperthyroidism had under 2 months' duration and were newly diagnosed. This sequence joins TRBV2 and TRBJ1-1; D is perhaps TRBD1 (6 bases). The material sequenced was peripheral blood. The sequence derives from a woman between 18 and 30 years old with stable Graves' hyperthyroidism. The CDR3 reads CARTGRTEAFF. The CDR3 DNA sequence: TGTGCCAGAACAGGGAGGACTGAAGCTTTCTTT.